The source of this T cell receptor (beta chain) is a study of T cells in Graves' hyperthyroidism and ophthalmopathy. General study results and limits: Peripheral blood also featured most of the thyroid clonotypes expanded above 0.001.

The V and J ends lost 7 bases and 1 base respectively, with 5 bases between them. The CDR3 runs to 12 residues. TCR beta CDR3 regions were amplified from RNA transcripts. HTBI primers drove first-round RT-PCR of the TCR CDR3. TCRdb recomputed calls from the multiplex PCR reads with MiXCR, one row per CDR3 protein. Of roughly 500,000 distinct CDR3 sequences detected, approximately 49% appear once; the ten largest clones hold roughly 45%. This clonotype was counted ten times or more. Its specificity is unknown. On the basis of clinical symptoms, serum thyroxine and TRAb, thyroid ultrasound and orbital computed tomography, diagnoses were made.

The clonotype originates from an adult woman with Graves' disease, either hyperthyroidism or ophthalmopathy (not recorded which). The V call is TRBV12-3 or TRBV12-4, the J call TRBJ1-5; the D is unclear. Sequences were obtained from peripheral blood or thyroid tissue (not recorded which). DNA of the CDR3: TGTGCCAGCAAGCGAAGCAATCAGCCCCAGCATTTT. Its protein product is CASKRSNQPQHF.